Detailed here is one T cell receptor beta chain. Only in-frame clones appear in the TCRdb table, and some are missing; sequencing was by immunoSEQ multiplex PCR. Of over 120,000 clones in the sample, about 87% were seen once. The data derive from a study of cytomegalovirus exposure and HLA in healthy donors. V shed 7 bases, J shed 0 bases, and the junction held 6 bases outside the gene matches. CDR1 is SQVTM, CDR2 ANQGSEA, per germline. The CDR3 runs to 14 residues. Sequencing was done on a sample of PBMCs. The chain uses TRBV29-1 and TRBJ1-5; 7 nucleotides agree with TRBD1. The sequence was collected from a woman aged 25-40 years in good health and CMV-seropositive. Here the CDR3 DNA reads TGCAGCGCTAAGGGGACAGATAGCAATCAGCCCCAGCATTTT. Amino acid sequence: CSAKGTDSNQPQHF.